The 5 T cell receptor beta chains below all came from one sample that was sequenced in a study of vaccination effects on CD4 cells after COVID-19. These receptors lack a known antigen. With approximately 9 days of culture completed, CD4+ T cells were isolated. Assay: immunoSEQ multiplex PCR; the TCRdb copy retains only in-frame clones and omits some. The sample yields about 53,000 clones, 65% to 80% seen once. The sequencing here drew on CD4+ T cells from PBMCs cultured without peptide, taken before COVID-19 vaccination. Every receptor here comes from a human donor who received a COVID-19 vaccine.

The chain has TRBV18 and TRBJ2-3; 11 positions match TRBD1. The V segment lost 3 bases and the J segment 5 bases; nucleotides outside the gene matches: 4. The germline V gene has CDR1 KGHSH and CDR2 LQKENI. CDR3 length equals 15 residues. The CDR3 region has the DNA TGTGCCAGCTCACCCGGACAGGGGGCGGGAGATACGCAGTATTTT. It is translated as CASSPGQGAGDTQYF.

CDR3 sequence reads: CASSLTRGYTF. The CDR3 bases are TGTGCCAGCAGTTTAACCAGGGGTTACACCTTC. The chain combines TRBV12-3 or TRBV12-4 with TRBJ1-2; TRBD1 might be the D (6 bases). The CDR3 spans 11 residues. The ends were cut back, 2 bases at V and 11 bases at J, with 9 bases in the middle.

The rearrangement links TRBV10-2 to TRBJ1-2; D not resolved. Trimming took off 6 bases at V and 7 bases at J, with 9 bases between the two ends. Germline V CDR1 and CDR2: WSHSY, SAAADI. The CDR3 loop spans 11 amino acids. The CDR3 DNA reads TGCGCCAGCAGGTCCAGAGGTGGCTACACCTTC. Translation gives CASRSRGGYTF.

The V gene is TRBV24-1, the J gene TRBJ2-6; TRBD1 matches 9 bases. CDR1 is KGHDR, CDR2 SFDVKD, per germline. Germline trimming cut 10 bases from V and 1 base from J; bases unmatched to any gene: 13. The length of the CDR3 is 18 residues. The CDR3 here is CATTDPGQGQSGANVLTF. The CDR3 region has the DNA TGTGCCACTACCGACCCGGGACAGGGCCAATCTGGGGCCAACGTCCTGACTTTC.

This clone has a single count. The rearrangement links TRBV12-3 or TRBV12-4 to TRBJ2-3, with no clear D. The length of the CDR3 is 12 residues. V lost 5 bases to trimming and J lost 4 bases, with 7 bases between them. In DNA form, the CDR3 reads TGTGCCAGCAGTAGCCGGGCAGATACGCAGTATTTT. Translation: CASSSRADTQYF.